The sequence of this TCR beta chain was determined in a study of cytomegalovirus exposure and HLA in healthy donors. On the study more broadly: The same platform was used for the 130 or so validation repertoires as for the 650 to 700 first-cohort repertoires, as reported in a later analysis.

About this clone: The antigen remains undetermined.

The method was immunoSEQ multiplex PCR; TCRdb's version includes in-frame clones alone and lacks a portion of them. Of over 150,000 clones listed, around 88% were seen once; the top ten hold 20% to 25%. Germline loops: CDR1 LNHDA, CDR2 SQIVND (reference sequence). V was clipped by 5 bases and J by 0 bases, with 18 bases between them. The CDR3 sequence is 17 residues long. Study-wide results and caveats: A subsequent analysis found that TCR clusters from the first cohort also tended to co-occur in the 120 validation repertoires, with roughly 95% of cluster scores above 0. Overall, around 160 TCR beta chains were annotated as cytomegalovirus-associated.

Specimen: PBMCs. The source of this sequence is a man younger than 35 in good health and CMV-seropositive. This sequence joins TRBV19 and TRBJ2-3, with D hard to call. Here the CDR3 reads CASSAFSLAVSTDTQYF. CDR3 coding DNA: TGTGCCAGTAGTGCATTTTCTCTGGCGGTTAGCACAGATACGCAGTATTTT.